This TCR beta chain comes out of a study of T cell responses to AZD1222 COVID-19 vaccine. Clones were read by immunoSEQ multiplex PCR, and TCRdb kept only the in-frame ones, dropping some. In the table there are some 150,000 clones, 85% of which are singletons. Germline CDR1 reads SGHAT; CDR2 reads FQNNGV. CDR3 length: 16 amino acids. Unmatched junction bases numbered 9, after V lost 4 bases and J lost 1 base. Broader study findings: Baseline serology detected seropositivity in only a handful of AZD1222 recipients. Spike-wide vaccine-associated CD4 TCRs dominated at 160-218 and 743-854. Most donors were white British, females outnumbered males, and clonal diversity was possibly underestimated.

Points on this clone: Its cognate antigen is unknown.

The TCR comes from an adult who received the MenACWY meningococcal vaccine as a control. The chain carries TRBV11-2 and TRBJ2-5, with TRBD1 matching 7 bases. The starting material was peripheral blood, obtained 28 days after the second dose of the MenACWY control vaccine. The DNA for the CDR3 is TGTGCCAGCAGCTCCACGACAGGGAGATTCCAAGAGACCCAGTACTTC. It encodes CASSSTTGRFQETQYF.